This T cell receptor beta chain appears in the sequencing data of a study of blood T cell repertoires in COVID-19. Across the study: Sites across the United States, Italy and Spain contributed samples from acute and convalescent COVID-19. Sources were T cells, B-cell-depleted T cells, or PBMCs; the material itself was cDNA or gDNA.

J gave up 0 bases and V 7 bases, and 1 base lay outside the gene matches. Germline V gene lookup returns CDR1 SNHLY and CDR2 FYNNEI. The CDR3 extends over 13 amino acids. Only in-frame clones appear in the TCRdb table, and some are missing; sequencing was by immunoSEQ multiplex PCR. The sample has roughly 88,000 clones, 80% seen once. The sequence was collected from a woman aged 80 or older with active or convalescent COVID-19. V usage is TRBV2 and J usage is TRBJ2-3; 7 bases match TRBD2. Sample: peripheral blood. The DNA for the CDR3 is TGTGCCAGCACAGCGGGGAGCACAGATACGCAGTATTTT. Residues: CASTAGSTDTQYF.